What follows are 18 T cell receptor beta chains derived from one specimen sequenced in a study of T cells after yellow fever vaccination. Each CDR3 protein gets one entry after TCRdb re-called the 5' RACE reads with MiXCR. Seen here are about 230,000 distinct CDR3 sequences, less than 7.5% observed once, and the top ten hold more than 1%. The starting material was CD4+ T cells sorted from PBMCs, obtained on the day of the yellow fever booster vaccination. These receptors were collected from a man aged 25-40 years who received the YFV17D yellow fever vaccine.

The chain joins TRBV6-5 to TRBJ2-7; D could derive from TRBD1 or TRBD2 (6 bases each). The V end lost 0 bases, the J end lost 1 base, and 13 bases lay between the germline ends. The CDR3 is 16 amino acids. In germline, CDR1 is MNHEY, CDR2 SVGAGI. In DNA form, the CDR3 reads TGTGCCAGCAGTTACTCGACCGGGGGCAAGTCCTACGAGCAGTACTTC. Its translation is CASSYSTGGKSYEQYF.

This clonotype was picked up many times. The CDR3 protein is CASSWGTSGSVEQFF. CDR3 nucleotide sequence: TGTGCCAGCAGCTGGGGGACTAGCGGGAGTGTTGAGCAGTTCTTC. The chain combines TRBV7-2 with TRBJ2-1; 14 nucleotides agree with TRBD2. Germline V gene data show CDR1 as SGHTA and CDR2 as FQGNSA. V dropped 4 bases and J dropped 9; count of bases not matched to a gene: 5. The CDR3 totals 15 residues.

This clonotype was seen repeatedly, ten times or more. The chain carries TRBV20-1 and TRBJ2-7; D might be TRBD2 (6 bases). The length of the CDR3 is 13 residues. V was clipped by 3 bases and J by 4 bases, with 13 bases between them. The germline gives CDR1 DFQATT, CDR2 SNEGSKA (reference sequence). Written as DNA, the CDR3 is TGCAGTGCTAGGCGCGGGGCGGCGTACGAGCAGTACTTC. Its translation is CSARRGAAYEQYF.

The J gene is TRBJ2-7, the V gene TRBV10-3, with D possibly TRBD2 on 6 matching bases. Looked up from germline, CDR1 is ENHRY and CDR2 is SYGVKD. CDR3 length: 14 residues. The germline V and J ends were trimmed by 2 bases and 1 base, with 9 bases remaining between them. The CDR3 nucleotides are TGTGCCATCAGTGAGGGAGGGTTATCCTACGAGCAGTACTTC. This gives the protein CAISEGGLSYEQYF.

This clonotype occurred many times. The V gene is TRBV20-1, the J gene TRBJ2-1; D remains ambiguous. CDR3 length: 12 residues. CDR1 is DFQATT and CDR2 is SNEGSKA in the germline V gene (reference sequence). V lost 4 bases and J 7 bases, leaving 11 bases between the germline ends. DNA for the CDR3: TGCAGTGCTATTTACCTGGGGAATGAGCAGTTCTTC. It yields the protein CSAIYLGNEQFF.

This clonotype was observed many times. The chain is built from TRBV18 and TRBJ2-2; TRBD1 matches at 10 bases. Germline V lookup: CDR1 KGHSH, CDR2 LQKENI. This CDR3 region has 17 residues. Germline trimming cut 2 bases from V and 0 bases from J; bases unmatched to any gene: 3. CDR3 coding DNA: TGTGCCAGCTCACCAACTGGACAGGGGGCGAACACCGGGGAGCTGTTTTTT. Translated, it gives CASSPTGQGANTGELFF.

This clonotype was observed at least ten times. This chain links TRBV28 with TRBJ2-2, with unresolved D. From germline, CDR1 is MDHEN and CDR2 SYDVKM. This CDR3 has 14 amino acids. Trimming left V 8 bases short and J 1 base short, with 11 bases between. The CDR3 protein is CASWGQVNTGELFF. The CDR3 bases are TGTGCCAGCTGGGGTCAGGTGAACACCGGGGAGCTGTTTTTT.

On this clonotype: The junction departs from germline at one end; a sequencing error may be responsible. The genes are TRBV30 and TRBJ1-6; TRBD1 is a possible D gene (5 bases). Looked up from germline, CDR1 is GTSNPN and CDR2 is SVGIG (reference sequence). The CDR3 sequence is 13 residues long. CDR3 amino acids: CARSNTGPQPLHF. CDR3 DNA sequence: TGTGCCCGGAGTAATACAGGTCCTCAACCCCTCCACTTT. Complete variable domain (other parts from reference TRBV30 and TRBJ1-6): SQTIHQWPATLVQPVGSPLSLECTVEGTSNPNLYWYRQAAGRGLQLLFYSVGIGQISSEVPQNLSASRPQDRQFILSSKKLLLSDSGFYLCARSNTGPQPLHFGNGTRLTVT.

This clonotype was seen a handful of times. V and J are TRBV5-1 and TRBJ2-7; 9 bases match TRBD2. V was pared by 0 bases and J by 4 bases, with 11 bases of the junction left unmatched. The CDR3 spans 17 residues. CDR1 SGHRS and CDR2 YFSETQ come from the germline V gene. The CDR3 DNA is TGCGCCAGCAGCTTGGCCCGTAGCGGGAGTTATAAATACGAGCAGTACTTC. Protein sequence: CASSLARSGSYKYEQYF.

Ten or more counts support this clonotype. V usage is TRBV24-1 and J usage is TRBJ1-1; D is uncertain. The CDR3 extends over 12 amino acids. Germline V lookup: CDR1 KGHDR, CDR2 SFDVKD. Trimming cost V 0 bases and J 10 bases, with 8 bases left between them. In nucleotides, the CDR3 is TGTGCCACCAGTGATTTGAATGGGAGAGCTTTCTTT. Translation: CATSDLNGRAFF.

The chain employs TRBV7-9 and TRBJ1-5; the match to TRBD1 covers 9 bases. With V trimmed by 5 bases and J by 9 bases, 5 bases remained unmatched. CDR1 is SEHNR, CDR2 FQNEAQ, per germline (reference sequence). CDR3 size: 13 residues. The CDR3 region has the DNA TGTGCCAGCAGCCGGACAGGGGAAGTGCCCCAGCATTTT. This sequence encodes CASSRTGEVPQHF.

This clonotype was seen ten or more times. The chain employs TRBV5-1 and TRBJ1-4; maybe TRBD1 (6 bases). CDR1 SGHRS and CDR2 YFSETQ come from the germline V gene. The CDR3 runs 15 residues. V dropped 1 base and J dropped 8 bases, with 15 bases sitting between them. In nucleotides, the CDR3 is TGCGCCAGCAGCTTGTTCCCGGGCCAGGGGGAAAAACTGTTTTTT. Encoded protein: CASSLFPGQGEKLFF. The full variable domain, in which reference TRBV5-1 and TRBJ1-4 provide the parts outside the CDR3, is KAGVTQTPRYLIKTRGQQVTLSCSPISGHRSVSWYQQTPGQGLQFLFEYFSETQRNKGNFPGRFSGRQFSNSRSEMNVSTLELGDSALYLCASSLFPGQGEKLFFGSGTQLSVL.

This clonotype was counted once. V gene TRBV29-1 combines with J gene TRBJ2-3; either TRBD1 or TRBD2 may fit D (5 bases each). CDR1 is SQVTM and CDR2 is ANQGSEA in the germline V gene. Trimming pared 3 bases from V and 3 bases from J, leaving 7 bases between. CDR3 length equals 12 residues. CDR3 nucleotide sequence: TGCAGCGTTGACGGGGCGACAGATACGCAGTATTTT. Translated, it gives CSVDGATDTQYF.

The chain uses TRBV7-2 and TRBJ2-1; TRBD1 matches at 7 bases. This CDR3 spans 15 amino acids. V lost 2 bases to trimming and J lost 3 bases; unmatched junction nucleotides: 4. CDR1 is SGHTA and CDR2 is FQGNSA in the germline V gene. CDR3 amino acids: CASSLTRTGYNEQFF. CDR3 DNA: TGTGCCAGCAGCTTAACCCGGACAGGCTACAATGAGCAGTTCTTC. Filled out from reference TRBV7-2 and TRBJ2-1, the complete variable domain reads GAGVSQSPSNKVTEKGKDVELRCDPISGHTALYWYRQSLGQGLEFLIYFQGNSAPDKSGLPSDRFSAERTGGSVSTLTIQRTQQEDSAVYLCASSLTRTGYNEQFFGPGTRLTVL.

Regarding this clonotype: Compared with germline, one end of the junction differs, possibly owing to a read error. V gene TRBV20-1 combines with J gene TRBJ2-7; tentative D call: TRBD1 (7 bases). The CDR3 extends over 15 amino acids. Looked up from germline, CDR1 is DFQATT and CDR2 is SNEGSKA (reference sequence). Here the CDR3 reads CCASNTGTAGPEQYF. The CDR3 nucleotides read TGCTGTGCTAGTAATACCGGGACAGCGGGCCCCGAGCAGTACTTC.

This clonotype was recorded many times. The chain has TRBV9 and TRBJ2-5; 8 nucleotides line up with TRBD2. Trimming took 4 bases from V and 3 from J; bases not matched to a gene: 2. Germline loops: CDR1 SGDLS, CDR2 YYNGEE. The CDR3 covers 13 residues. This chain's CDR3 is CASSFSGKETQYF. The CDR3 DNA reads as TGTGCCAGCAGCTTTAGCGGGAAAGAGACCCAGTACTTC.

This clonotype was observed a few times. The chain recombines TRBV5-1 with TRBJ2-1, with D possibly being TRBD2 (5 bases). Per the germline V gene, CDR1 is SGHRS and CDR2 is YFSETQ. The ends were cut back, 8 bases at V and 6 bases at J, with 21 bases in the middle. The CDR3 is 15 amino acids. Here the CDR3 DNA reads TGCGCCAGTGAGGTGGCGGGCCACACCGCCAATGAGCAGTTCTTC. Translated, it gives CASEVAGHTANEQFF.

This clonotype has only a few counts. V is TRBV6-5 and J is TRBJ2-1; TRBD1 aligns across 8 bases. The germline V gene has CDR1 MNHEY and CDR2 SVGAGI. The CDR3 covers 15 residues. V gave up 0 bases and J gave up 10 bases; unmatched junction bases: 8. The CDR3 spells CASSYSTSGGGEQFF. Written as DNA, the CDR3 is TGTGCCAGCAGTTACTCGACGTCAGGGGGCGGCGAGCAGTTCTTC.